This entry lists 16 T cell receptor beta chains sequenced from one sample in a study of T cell clonality in common variable immunodeficiency. The protocol was immunoSEQ multiplex PCR, while the TCRdb copy is restricted to in-frame clones and leaves out a portion. The sample is made up of roughly 42,000 clones, none counted only once. The specimen sequenced was peripheral blood mononuclear cells. Source of these receptors: a person aged 18 to 70 in good health.

Ten or more counts support this clone. The read finishes 3 residues shy of the CDR3 end, and the germline J gene is used to complete it. The chain employs TRBV5-1 and TRBJ2-3; a weak D match, TRBD2 (6 bases). V was cut by 1 base and J by 2 bases, with 11 bases left in between. The CDR3 contains 15 residues. The V gene's germline CDR1 is SGHRS and CDR2 YFSETQ. The CDR3 sequence: CASSLRDLATDTQYF. The DNA read from the CDR3 is TGCGCCAGCAGCTTGCGGGACTTGGCCACAGATACG.

This clone was observed at least ten times. Sequencing ends 3 residues short of the CDR3 end; the germline J gene provides the rest. The chain carries TRBV18 and TRBJ1-2; no reliable D call. V gave up 5 bases and J gave up 6 bases, with 10 bases separating them. Looked up from germline, CDR1 is KGHSH and CDR2 is LQKENI. CDR3 length: 12 residues. The CDR3: CASSTYLDGYTF. The covered CDR3 bases are TGTGCCAGCTCAACTTATTTAGATGGC.

This clone came up many times. The read finishes 3 residues shy of the CDR3 end, and the germline J gene is used to complete it. The rearrangement uses TRBV5-4 and TRBJ2-4; 8 bases are a match to TRBD2. Germline V gene sequence: CDR1 SGHNT, CDR2 YYREEE (reference sequence). The V gene end was trimmed by 2 bases and the J gene end by 2 bases; junction bases not matched to a gene: 3. This CDR3 is built from 15 residues. The sequenced CDR3 bases are TGTGCCAGCAGCTTCGGGGGGGGCCCCAAAAACATT. It is translated as CASSFGGGPKNI. Given in full, the CDR3 is CASSFGGGPKNIQYF.

On this clone: The read ends 3 residues shy of where the CDR3 ends; the end is completed using the germline J gene. This chain connects TRBV7-9 to TRBJ1-2, with D hard to call. Germline V gives CDR1 SEHNR, CDR2 FQNEAQ (reference sequence). The V end was cut by 3 bases, the J end by 5 bases, with 10 bases between. The CDR3 length is 13 residues. The sequenced CDR3 bases are TGTGCCAGCAGCTTCCCAGAGTCATATGGC. Translating gives CASSFPESYG. From start to end, the CDR3 is CASSFPESYGYTF.

This clone was counted ten times or more. The CDR3 is cut off 3 residues early in the read; its end comes from the germline J gene. This chain uses TRBV5-4 with TRBJ2-2; 7 nucleotides line up with TRBD2. The CDR3 is 16 residues long. J gave up 1 base and V 2 bases, and 5 bases lay outside the gene matches. Germline V gene lookup returns CDR1 SGHNT and CDR2 YYREEE (reference sequence). The covered CDR3 bases are TGTGCCAGCAGCTTCCCTAGCGGAGTGAACACCGGGGAG. Amino acid sequence: CASSFPSGVNTGE. The whole CDR3 protein is CASSFPSGVNTGELFF.

This clone was detected many times. The observed sequence ends 3 residues before the CDR3 terminus, with the missing tail filled in from the germline J gene. The chain recombines TRBV5-5 with TRBJ1-2; D is perhaps TRBD1 (5 bases). V gave up 3 bases and J gave up 4 bases, with 10 bases separating them. CDR1 is SGHKS, CDR2 YYEKEE, per germline (reference sequence). The CDR3 length is 13 residues. This chain's CDR3 is CASSSGLLYGYTF. The covered CDR3 bases are TGTGCCAGCAGCTCGGGACTCCTCTATGGC.

This clone was counted at least ten times. CDR3 region: CASSLVAGVGGEQYF. The covered CDR3 bases are TGCGCCAGCAGCTTGGTAGCGGGAGTGGGGGGCGAG. The V and J genes are TRBV5-1 and TRBJ2-7; 9 nucleotides line up with TRBD2. The observed sequence ends 3 residues before the CDR3 terminus, with the missing tail filled in from the germline J gene. The length of the CDR3 is 15 residues. Germline V CDR1 and CDR2: SGHRS, YFSETQ. The V and J ends lost 0 bases and 6 bases, in that order; junction bases with no gene match: 7. The whole variable domain, filled in from reference TRBV5-1 and TRBJ2-7, reads KAGVTQTPRYLIKTRGQQVTLSCSPISGHRSVSWYQQTPGQGLQFLFEYFSETQRNKGNFPGRFSGRQFSNSRSEMNVSTLELGDSALYLCASSLVAGVGGEQYFGPGTRLTVT.

Worth noting for this clone: The CDR3 end lies 3 residues beyond the end of the read and is filled in from the germline J gene. The V gene is TRBV20-1, the J gene TRBJ2-1; TRBD2 matches at 9 bases. The V gene end was trimmed by 5 bases and the J gene end by 9 bases; junction bases not matched to a gene: 11. CDR1 and CDR2 from the germline V gene are DFQATT and SNEGSKA (reference sequence). The CDR3 extends over 14 amino acids. CDR3: CSAAIAGDRSEQFF. Partial CDR3 DNA: TGCAGTGCTGCCATAGCGGGAGATCGTAGTGAG.

This clone was picked up many times. The CDR3 is cut off 3 residues early in the read; its end comes from the germline J gene. The chain carries TRBV9 and TRBJ2-7; the D is unclear. The V end was cut by 0 bases, the J end by 1 base, with 8 bases between. Germline V gives CDR1 SGDLS, CDR2 YYNGEE. The CDR3 contains 14 residues. The CDR3 loop reads CASSVDARSYEQYF. The covered CDR3 bases are TGTGCCAGCAGCGTAGATGCTAGATCCTACGAG.

The sample holds many counts of this clone. The read falls 3 residues short of the CDR3 end, and the missing part is taken from the germline J gene. The V gene is TRBV20-1, the J gene TRBJ1-6; D call uncertain. From germline, CDR1 is DFQATT and CDR2 SNEGSKA (reference sequence). Trimming shortened V by 0 bases and J by 10 bases, and 7 bases separated the two germline ends. This CDR3 has 12 amino acids. The covered CDR3 bases are TGCAGTGCTAGAGAGGGCGCCTCACCC. Translation gives CSAREGASP. The complete CDR3 sequence is CSAREGASPLHF.

At least ten counts were recorded for this clone. Coverage ceases 3 residues before the CDR3 finishes, and the germline J gene fills in the end. The chain employs TRBV7-2 and TRBJ2-1, with unresolved D. Germline CDR1 and CDR2: SGHTA and FQGNSA. The ends were cut back, 5 bases at V and 5 bases at J, with 10 bases in the middle. This CDR3 spans 13 amino acids. CDR3 DNA, as far as it was read: TGTGCCAGCAGCGCCTATTTCCACAATGAG. Protein product: CASSAYFHNE. The full CDR3 protein is CASSAYFHNEQFF.

This clone was counted many times. A junction end diverges from the germline sequence, so it may reflect a read error. The CDR3 is CSVRDTNYGYTF. The CDR3 DNA, read in part, is TGCAGCGTTAGGGACACAAACTACGGC. The chain links TRBV29-1 to TRBJ1-2; D perhaps matches TRBD1 (6 bases). Sequencing ends 3 residues short of the CDR3 end; the germline J gene provides the rest. The germline V gene has CDR1 SQVTM and CDR2 ANQGSEA. The CDR3 spans 12 residues.

This clone was observed a few times. The CDR3 goes on 3 residues after the read ends, and that part is filled in from the germline J gene. The V and J genes are TRBV7-8 and TRBJ1-3, with a tentative D call TRBD1 (5 bases). The CDR3 runs to 17 residues. Trimming stripped 0 bases from V and 0 bases from J, with 12 bases between. CDR1 is SGHVS, CDR2 FQNEAQ, per germline. The sequenced part of the CDR3 DNA is TGTGCCAGCAGCTTAGCGAGGCGGACAAACTCTGGAAACACC. It translates to CASSLARRTNSGNT. The whole CDR3 is CASSLARRTNSGNTIYF.

This clone was observed many times. CDR3 sequence reads: CASSLRLAVITSTDTQYF. CDR3 DNA, as far as it was read: TGCGCCAGCAGCCTGAGACTAGCGGTTATAACTAGCACAGATACG. J is TRBJ2-3 and V is TRBV5-1, with 9 bases fitting TRBD2. The read comes to an end 3 residues before the CDR3 does, leaving the germline J gene to fill in the end. V trimming: 4 bases; J trimming: 0 bases; junction bases outside the gene matches: 12. CDR1 and CDR2 from the germline V gene are SGHRS and YFSETQ. The CDR3 length is 18 residues.

This clone was detected only a few times. Read coverage stops 3 residues before the CDR3 terminus; the germline J gene supplies the remainder. This chain joins TRBV6-1 and TRBJ2-1; 7 bases are a match to TRBD2. Germline V gene lookup returns CDR1 MNHNS and CDR2 SASEGT. V trimming: 0 bases; J trimming: 5 bases; junction bases outside the gene matches: 4. The CDR3 consists of 15 residues. The CDR3 sequence is CASSEASGAHNEQFF. CDR3 DNA (partial): TGTGCCAGCAGTGAAGCCAGCGGGGCACACAATGAG.

This clone occurred many times. The read falls 3 residues short of the CDR3 end, and the missing part is taken from the germline J gene. The chain combines TRBV2 with TRBJ2-1; the match to TRBD2 covers 13 bases. CDR1 is SNHLY and CDR2 is FYNNEI in the germline V gene. Trimming took 6 bases from V and 6 from J; bases not matched to a gene: 5. The CDR3 loop spans 15 amino acids. The DNA read from the CDR3 is TGTGCCAGCAGCCCACTAGCGGGGGGGGGCAATGAG. Residues: CASSPLAGGGNE. The full CDR3 reads CASSPLAGGGNEQFF.